The 21 T cell receptor beta chains given below trace back to one sample, sequenced in a study of control samples from healthy donors and cancer patients. Clones were sequenced by immunoSEQ multiplex PCR, and TCRdb holds only the in-frame ones, with some missing. The sample lists almost 90,000 clones; 86% were seen once. Sequenced material: blood. All receptors come from a young man in good health.

The chain is built from TRBV12-5 and TRBJ2-7; 10 bases agree with TRBD1. The CDR3 covers 15 residues. The V and J ends lost 0 bases and 5 bases, in that order; junction bases with no gene match: 4. Germline CDR1 LGHNT, CDR2 FRNRAP. The CDR3 DNA reads TGTGCTAGTGGTTTGGTAGGGGACAGGGGAAACGAGCAGTACGTC. Protein sequence: CASGLVGDRGNEQYV.

The V call is TRBV18, the J call TRBJ2-5; tentatively, D is TRBD1 (6 bases). Germline CDR1 KGHSH, CDR2 LQKENI. CDR3 length equals 15 residues. V lost 2 bases and J 2 bases, leaving 12 bases between the germline ends. Here the CDR3 DNA reads TGTGCCAGCTCACCAACAGGGTTCGGACAAGAGACCCAGTACTTC. Translated: CASSPTGFGQETQYF.

This chain joins TRBV18 and TRBJ1-2, with TRBD1 as a possible D gene (5 bases). The V end was cut by 2 bases, the J end by 9 bases, with 13 bases between. This CDR3 is 13 amino acids long. CDR1 is KGHSH, CDR2 LQKENI, per germline. The CDR3 region has the DNA TGTGCCAGCTCACCAGGGGCAGGTCGAAGCTACACCTTC. It translates to CASSPGAGRSYTF.

The chain is built from TRBV6-6 and TRBJ2-1; 8 positions match TRBD1. The CDR3 consists of 16 residues. Trimming cost V 7 bases and J 6 bases; bases outside gene matches: 14. Germline lookup yields CDR1 MNHNY and CDR2 SVGAGI (reference sequence). The DNA for the CDR3 is TGTGCCAGCAATATTCCCCAGGGGCAGGGGGCCAATGAGCAGTTCTTC. Residues: CASNIPQGQGANEQFF.

The V gene is TRBV9, the J gene TRBJ2-3, with TRBD2 identical over 15 bases. Germline-derived CDR1 and CDR2 are SGDLS and YYNGEE. There are 18 residues in the CDR3. The V and J ends lost 0 bases and 2 bases, in that order; junction bases with no gene match: 4. In nucleotides, the CDR3 is TGTGCCAGCAGCGTAGCGGGACTAGCGGGGGGTGTCACAGATACGCAGTATTTT. This codes for CASSVAGLAGGVTDTQYF.

The chain carries TRBV30 and TRBJ1-4, with D maybe TRBD1 (5 bases). The CDR3 extends over 14 amino acids. Germline V lookup: CDR1 GTSNPN, CDR2 SVGIG (reference sequence). Trimming took 2 bases from V and 8 from J, leaving 15 bases between them. Here the CDR3 reads CAWSLAGTREKLFF. For the CDR3, the DNA is TGTGCCTGGAGTCTAGCCGGGACCCGGGAAAAACTGTTTTTT.

This sequence joins TRBV7-9 and TRBJ2-1; TRBD2 might be the D (6 bases). CDR1 and CDR2 from the germline V gene are SEHNR and FQNEAQ (reference sequence). V lost 7 bases to trimming and J lost 4 bases, with 11 bases between them. The CDR3 has 13 amino acids. CDR3 DNA sequence: TGTGCCAGCACCGGGACTTTGTACAATGAGCAGTTCTTC. Protein: CASTGTLYNEQFF.

The CDR3 loop is CASGLVVQRQGGWTEAFF. CDR3 coding DNA: TGTGCTAGTGGTTTGGTTGTCCAAAGACAGGGAGGGTGGACTGAAGCTTTCTTT. V is TRBV12-5 and J is TRBJ1-1, with TRBD1 matching 7 bases. This CDR3 region has 18 residues. With 0 bases clipped from V and 5 bases from J, the junction kept 15 bases outside the gene matches. In germline, CDR1 is LGHNT, CDR2 FRNRAP.

The chain recombines TRBV7-8 with TRBJ1-1, with 7 bases fitting TRBD1. Unmatched junction bases numbered 8, after V lost 6 bases and J lost 4 bases. Germline-derived CDR1 and CDR2 are SGHVS and FQNEAQ. The CDR3 runs 14 residues. DNA of the CDR3: TGTGCCAGCAGTCGCATGCAGGGGGGCACTGAAGCTTTCTTT. Protein sequence: CASSRMQGGTEAFF. The variable domain in full, with the rest retrieved from reference TRBV7-8 and TRBJ1-1, is GAGVSQSPRYKVAKRGQDVALRCDPISGHVSLFWYQQALGQGPEFLTYFQNEAQLDKSGLPSDRFFAERPEGSVSTLKIQRTQQEDSAVYLCASSRMQGGTEAFFGQGTRLTVV.

The chain links TRBV5-8 to TRBJ2-1; tentative D call: TRBD2 (5 bases). The CDR3 sequence is 15 residues long. Between the trimmed V and J ends, which lost 2 bases and 2 bases, there was a span of 11 bases. Germline V gives CDR1 SGHTS, CDR2 YDEGEE. The CDR3 DNA reads TGTGCCAGCAGCTTTCTTTCGCGGGCCTACAATGAGCAGTTCTTC. Translating gives CASSFLSRAYNEQFF.

This rearrangement joins TRBV24-1 to TRBJ1-3; TRBD1 agrees at 8 bases. The CDR3 sequence is 17 residues long. Germline CDR1 and CDR2: KGHDR and SFDVKD. V was clipped by 4 bases and J by 2 bases; unmatched bases: 9. Written as DNA, the CDR3 is TGTGCCACCAGTGACGCGTCCGGGACAGGACCTGGAAACACCATATATTTT. Translation gives CATSDASGTGPGNTIYF.

This chain joins TRBV27 and TRBJ2-7; D may correspond to TRBD1 or TRBD2 (6 bases each). The germline V gene has CDR1 MNHEY and CDR2 SMNVEV (reference sequence). The CDR3 is made up of 14 amino acids. Trimming removed 8 bases from V and 7 bases from J, with 21 bases in between. The CDR3 spells CASGVRGGSVEQYV. The CDR3, as DNA: TGTGCCAGCGGAGTCCGAGGGGGGAGTGTTGAGCAGTACGTC.

This clone has only a few counts. The chain couples TRBV7-9 to TRBJ2-1; D remains unclear. The germline gives CDR1 SEHNR, CDR2 FQNEAQ (reference sequence). This CDR3 has 14 residues. Trimming removed 5 bases at V and 8 bases at J, with 16 bases between. In DNA, the CDR3 is TGTGCCAGCAGCCCGACTCACTATTCCGATGAGCAGTTCTTC. It codes for CASSPTHYSDEQFF. The complete variable domain, with remaining parts taken from reference TRBV7-9 and TRBJ2-1, reads DTGVSQNPRHKITKRGQNVTFRCDPISEHNRLYWYRQTLGQGPEFLTYFQNEAQLEKSRLLSDRFSAERPKGSFSTLEIQRTEQGDSAMYLCASSPTHYSDEQFFGPGTRLTVL.

The gene calls are TRBV6-8 and TRBJ2-5; 9 positions match TRBD2. V shed 8 bases, J shed 1 base, and the junction held 5 bases outside the gene matches. CDR1 is MNHGY and CDR2 is SAAAGT in the germline V gene. The CDR3 is made up of 14 amino acids. CDR3 sequence: CASGGGASQETQYF. The CDR3 DNA sequence: TGTGCCAGCGGCGGGGGGGCCTCCCAAGAGACCCAGTACTTC.

V gene TRBV18 combines with J gene TRBJ2-2; D assignment may be TRBD1 or TRBD2 (5 bases each). The CDR3 is made up of 17 amino acids. V was shortened by 2 bases and J by 6 bases, with 19 bases between the two germline ends. Germline CDR1 reads KGHSH; CDR2 reads LQKENI. The CDR3 nucleotides read TGTGCCAGCTCACCAGGTTTATCATCCATGGGGGCCGGGGAGCTGTTTTTT. It is translated as CASSPGLSSMGAGELFF.

V is TRBV30 and J is TRBJ1-2; 8 bases fit TRBD1. Unmatched junction bases numbered 5, after V lost 2 bases and J lost 3 bases. The V gene's germline CDR1 is GTSNPN and CDR2 SVGIG (reference sequence). The CDR3 contains 14 residues. The DNA of the CDR3 is TGTGCCTGGAGTTCAGGGACAGGACACTATGGCTACACCTTC. The encoded protein is CAWSSGTGHYGYTF.

The V gene is TRBV6-1, the J gene TRBJ1-2; D not resolved. V was clipped by 1 base and J by 14 bases, with 17 bases between them. The CDR3 sequence is 13 residues long. CDR1 is MNHNS and CDR2 is SASEGT in the germline V gene. The CDR3 here is CASSEGERTPSTF. The CDR3, as DNA: TGTGCCAGCAGTGAAGGAGAAAGGACCCCATCGACCTTC.

This chain uses TRBV7-3 with TRBJ2-1; D is unclear. CDR3 length: 14 amino acids. Germline CDR1 and CDR2: SGHTA and FQGTGA. Trimming took 2 bases from V and 9 from J, leaving 14 bases between them. The CDR3 DNA is TGTGCCAGCAGCTTACTCCCCTCGCGCGCTGAGCAGTTCTTC. Translated, it gives CASSLLPSRAEQFF.

The V and J genes are TRBV20-1 and TRBJ1-2; D ambiguous. The V and J ends lost 6 bases and 6 bases respectively, with 11 bases between them. The germline CDR1 and CDR2 sequences are DFQATT and SNEGSKA (reference sequence). This CDR3 is built from 11 residues. The CDR3 here is CSARNTNGYTF. CDR3 DNA sequence: TGCAGTGCCCGAAACACTAATGGCTACACCTTC.

J is TRBJ2-2 and V is TRBV7-2, with D hard to call. Trimming removed 4 bases at V and 3 bases at J, with 3 bases between. This CDR3 comprises 12 residues. From germline, CDR1 is SGHTA and CDR2 FQGNSA. The CDR3 DNA reads as TGTGCCAGCAGCTCTTACACCGGGGAGCTGTTTTTT. The encoded protein is CASSSYTGELFF.

The chain links TRBV25-1 to TRBJ2-1; 9 nucleotides agree with TRBD2. Germline V gene data show CDR1 as MGHDK and CDR2 as SYGVNS. V shed 4 bases and J 2 bases; nucleotides not matched to a gene: 12. This CDR3 is built from 18 residues. The DNA of the CDR3 is TGTGCCAGCAGTGGGGGACTAGCACCCGCGGGAACCTACAATGAGCAGTTCTTC. Translation: CASSGGLAPAGTYNEQFF. Variable domain in full (rest from reference TRBV25-1 and TRBJ2-1): EADIYQTPRYLVIGTGKKITLECSQTMGHDKMYWYQQDPGMELHLIHYSYGVNSTEKGDLSSESTVSRIRTEHFPLTLESARPSHTSQYLCASSGGLAPAGTYNEQFFGPGTRLTVL.